The 15 T cell receptor beta chains in this list originate from one sample, sequenced in a study of OX40 agonist ivuxolimab in advanced cancers. The assay was immunoSEQ multiplex PCR, and TCRdb's table has in-frame clones only and misses some. The table lists tens of thousands of clones, just under 90% of them singletons. The source was CD4+ or CD8+ T cells sorted from blood, collected in a trial of the OX40 agonist ivuxolimab. These receptors originate from an adult with an advanced solid tumor such as melanoma, head and neck, liver or kidney cancer.

DNA for the CDR3: TGCGCCAGCAGCCCCGTTGCGGGTTCCTACAATGAGCAGTTCTTC. Encoded protein: CASSPVAGSYNEQFF. The chain links TRBV5-1 to TRBJ2-1; the D gene is possibly TRBD2 (5 bases). The germline gives CDR1 SGHRS, CDR2 YFSETQ. With 4 bases removed from V and 1 base from J, the gap between germline ends came to 12 bases. CDR3 length equals 15 residues.

This clone occurred once. The rearrangement links TRBV18 to TRBJ2-2; D might be TRBD1 (6 bases). Trimming removed 5 bases at V and 1 base at J, with 11 bases between. Germline CDR1 and CDR2: KGHSH and LQKENI. The CDR3 runs to 15 residues. The CDR3 spells CASSMGHGNTGELFF. CDR3 nucleotide sequence: TGTGCCAGCTCAATGGGACACGGGAACACCGGGGAGCTGTTTTTT.

The rearrangement uses TRBV7-2 and TRBJ1-4; D not resolved. The length of the CDR3 is 14 residues. Germline V gene data show CDR1 as SGHTA and CDR2 as FQGNSA. V lost 5 bases, J lost 4 bases, and 11 bases lay in between. CDR3 sequence: CASSPRAVNEKLFF. CDR3 DNA: TGTGCCAGCAGCCCCCGGGCCGTTAATGAAAAACTGTTTTTT.

V and J are TRBV5-1 and TRBJ1-1, with a possible D match to TRBD1 (5 bases). CDR1 and CDR2 (germline): SGHRS, YFSETQ. This CDR3 comprises 16 residues. V gave up 5 bases and J gave up 3 bases, with 20 bases separating them. CDR3 residues: CASSQRSGPRDTEAFF. CDR3 sequence (DNA): TGCGCCAGCAGTCAGAGATCAGGGCCTCGGGACACTGAAGCTTTCTTT.

The chain recombines TRBV28 with TRBJ2-2, with 11 bases fitting TRBD2. Trimming removed 6 bases from V and 7 bases from J; junction bases left unmatched: 7. Germline loops: CDR1 MDHEN, CDR2 SYDVKM. This CDR3 region has 15 residues. Here the CDR3 reads CASSRLAGSVGELFF. CDR3 nucleotide sequence: TGTGCCAGCAGCCGACTAGCGGGAAGTGTCGGGGAGCTGTTTTTT.

The chain has TRBV12-1 and TRBJ2-4; the listed D gene, TRBD2, was not tested against the DNA. TRBV12-1 is a pseudogene segment. The CDR3 is 14 residues long. The CDR3 bases are TGTGCCAGCCAGAGGGCTAGCGGGTTGCACATTCAGTACTTC. Translated, it gives CASQRASGLHIQYF.

The V and J genes are TRBV4-1 and TRBJ2-1, with 9 nucleotides matching TRBD2. With V trimmed by 1 base and J by 10 bases, 11 bases remained unmatched. The CDR3 contains 16 residues. The germline V gene has CDR1 MGHRA and CDR2 YSYEKL. The CDR3 region is CASSQVLLAGVYEQFF. The CDR3 nucleotides are TGCGCCAGCAGCCAAGTTTTATTAGCGGGAGTCTACGAGCAGTTCTTC.

The chain combines TRBV7-3 with TRBJ2-2, with D perhaps TRBD1 or TRBD2 (5 bases each). Between the trimmed V and J ends, which lost 2 bases and 8 bases, there was a span of 18 bases. The germline CDR1 and CDR2 sequences are SGHTA and FQGTGA. The CDR3 contains 16 residues. CDR3 sequence (DNA): TGTGCCAGCAGCTTACAGGGTAGCGCCTCGTCTGGGGAGCTGTTTTTT. The encoded protein is CASSLQGSASSGELFF.

This clone was observed a single time. The rearrangement uses TRBV5-4 and TRBJ2-5, with D perhaps assigned TRBD1 or TRBD2 (5 bases each). The ends were cut back, 2 bases at V and 4 bases at J, with 15 bases in the middle. There are 15 residues in the CDR3. Germline V gives CDR1 SGHNT, CDR2 YYREEE (reference sequence). The CDR3 DNA follows: TGTGCCAGCAGCTTACCGGGACCAAGGTCAGAGACCCAGTACTTC. As protein: CASSLPGPRSETQYF.

The rearrangement uses TRBV25-1 and TRBJ2-3; 9 nucleotides line up with TRBD1. From germline, CDR1 is MGHDK and CDR2 SYGVNS. The V segment lost 3 bases and the J segment 4 bases; nucleotides outside the gene matches: 8. The length of the CDR3 is 16 residues. The DNA of the CDR3 is TGTGCCAGCAGTGACCGGTACAGGACAGGGGCAGATACGCAGTATTTT. It translates to CASSDRYRTGADTQYF.

The V gene is TRBV6-5, the J gene TRBJ2-5, with TRBD2 as a possible D gene (6 bases). With the DNA end fitting TRBJ2-7 better, the J assignment may be wrong. CDR3 size: 14 residues. Per germline, CDR1 MNHEY and CDR2 SVGAGI. CDR3 coding DNA: TGTGCCAGCAAAAGGGAGGCTACCTCCTACGAGCAGTACTTC. Translating it yields CASKREATSYEQYF.

The CDR3: CASSPRTDNPELFF. In DNA form, the CDR3 reads TGTGCCAGCAGCCCGCGGACAGACAACCCGGAGCTGTTTTTT. The rearrangement uses TRBV7-8 and TRBJ2-2; possibly TRBD1 for D (6 bases). Germline loops: CDR1 SGHVS, CDR2 FQNEAQ. The CDR3 covers 14 residues. V lost 5 bases, J lost 10 bases, and 17 bases lay in between. Using reference TRBV7-8 and TRBJ2-2 for the parts outside the CDR3, the full variable domain is GAGVSQSPRYKVAKRGQDVALRCDPISGHVSLFWYQQALGQGPEFLTYFQNEAQLDKSGLPSDRFFAERPEGSVSTLKIQRTQQEDSAVYLCASSPRTDNPELFFGEGSRLTVL.

The rearrangement joins TRBV6-5 to TRBJ2-1; 9 nucleotides match TRBD1. CDR3 length: 14 residues. Per the germline V gene, CDR1 is MNHEY and CDR2 is SVGAGI. The J segment lost 5 bases and the V segment lost 5 bases, leaving 4 bases of the junction unmatched. CDR3 residues: CASSTGTGNNEQFF. CDR3 nucleotide sequence: TGTGCCAGCAGTACTGGGACAGGGAACAATGAGCAGTTCTTC.

The genes are TRBV7-2 and TRBJ1-2, with a weak D call TRBD1 (5 bases). The CDR3 length is 15 residues. Germline CDR1 reads SGHTA; CDR2 reads FQGNSA. Between the trimmed V and J ends, which lost 1 base and 7 bases, there was a span of 16 bases. The CDR3 loop reads CASSLVNQGMGGYTF. As DNA, the CDR3 is TGTGCCAGCAGCTTAGTTAACCAGGGAATGGGTGGCTACACCTTC.

This clone was picked up one time. This chain joins TRBV2 and TRBJ2-2; no definite D call. Germline V gives CDR1 SNHLY, CDR2 FYNNEI. CDR3 length: 13 residues. Trimming took off 6 bases at V and 5 bases at J, with 10 bases between the two ends. In DNA form, the CDR3 reads TGTGCCAGCAGGCAGGTTGCGACCGGGGAGCTGTTTTTT. Protein sequence: CASRQVATGELFF.